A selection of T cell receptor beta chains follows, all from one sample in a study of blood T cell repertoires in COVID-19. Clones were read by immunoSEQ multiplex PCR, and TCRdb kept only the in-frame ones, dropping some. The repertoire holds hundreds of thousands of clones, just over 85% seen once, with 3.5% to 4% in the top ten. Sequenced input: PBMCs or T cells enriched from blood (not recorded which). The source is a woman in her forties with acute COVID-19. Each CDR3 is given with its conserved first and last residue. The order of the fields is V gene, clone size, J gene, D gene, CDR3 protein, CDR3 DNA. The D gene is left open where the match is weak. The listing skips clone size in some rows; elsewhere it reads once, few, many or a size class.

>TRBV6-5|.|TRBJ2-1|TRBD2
CASSYLYSGRGNEQFF
TGTGCCAGCAGTTACCTCTATAGCGGGAGGGGCAATGAGCAGTTCTTC
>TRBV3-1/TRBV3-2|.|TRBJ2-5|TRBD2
CASRQYPGGRETQYF
TGTGCCAGCAGACAATACCCTGGCGGGAGAGAGACCCAGTACTTC
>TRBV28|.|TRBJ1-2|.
CASSLLANYGYTF
TGTGCCAGCAGTTTGTTAGCGAACTATGGCTACACCTTC
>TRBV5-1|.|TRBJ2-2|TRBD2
CASSLTSGPGELFF
TGCGCCAGCAGCTTGACTAGCGGACCAGGGGAGCTGTTTTTT
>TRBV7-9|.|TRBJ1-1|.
CASRGETGNTEAFF
TGTGCCAGCAGGGGCGAGACAGGGAACACTGAAGCTTTCTTT
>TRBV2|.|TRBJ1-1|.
CATVMRLNTEAFF
TGTGCCACCGTAATGAGGCTGAACACTGAAGCTTTCTTT
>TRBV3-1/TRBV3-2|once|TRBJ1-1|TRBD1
CASSHWTGGNTEAFF
TGTGCCAGCAGCCATTGGACAGGGGGGAACACTGAAGCTTTCTTT
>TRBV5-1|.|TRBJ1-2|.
CASRSSPGGGYGYTF
TGCGCCAGCAGGTCATCGCCCGGGGGAGGCTATGGCTACACCTTC
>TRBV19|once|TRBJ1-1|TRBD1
CASSITGGIGTEAFF
TGTGCCAGTAGTATAACAGGGGGCATCGGCACTGAAGCTTTCTTT
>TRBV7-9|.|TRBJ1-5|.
CASSSPRESSNQPQHF
TGTGCCAGCAGCTCCCCGAGGGAAAGTAGCAATCAGCCCCAGCATTTT
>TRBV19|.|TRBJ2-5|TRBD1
CASSADRGVGQETQYF
TGTGCCAGTAGTGCCGACAGGGGAGTCGGCCAAGAGACCCAGTACTTC
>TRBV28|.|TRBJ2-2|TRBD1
CASSRTGVANTGELFF
TGTGCCAGCAGCAGGACAGGGGTTGCGAACACCGGGGAGCTGTTTTTT
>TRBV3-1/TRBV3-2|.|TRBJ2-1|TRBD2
CASSPGLAGGYNEQFF
TGTGCCAGCAGCCCCGGACTAGCGGGAGGCTACAATGAGCAGTTCTTC
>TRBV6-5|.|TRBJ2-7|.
CAINSGFSYEQYF
TGTGCCATAAATAGCGGTTTCTCCTACGAGCAGTACTTC
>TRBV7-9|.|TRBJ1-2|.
CASSFVRGYTF
TGTGCCAGCAGCTTTGTGAGGGGCTACACCTTC
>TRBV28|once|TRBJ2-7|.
CASSPRQAYEQYF
TGTGCCAGCAGTCCTCGACAGGCCTACGAGCAGTACTTC
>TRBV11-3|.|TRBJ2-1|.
CASSLGTFPFF
TGTGCCAGCAGCCTGGGGACTTTTCCGTTCTTC
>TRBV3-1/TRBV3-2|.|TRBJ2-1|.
CASSPLGSRGNEQFF
TGTGCCAGCAGCCCCCTAGGCAGCCGGGGAAATGAGCAGTTCTTC
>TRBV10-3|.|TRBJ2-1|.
CAISEGLGGRSSYNEQFF
TGTGCCATCAGTGAAGGTCTGGGGGGACGGAGCTCCTACAATGAGCAGTTCTTC